The 13 T cell receptor beta chains listed next were all sequenced from one sample in a study of blood T cells in healthy people across ages. Together with a sample-barcoded 5' primer, a J-beta primer mix was included in a second PCR lasting about 6 to 11 cycles. TCRdb recomputed calls from the 5' RACE reads with MiXCR, one row per CDR3 protein. The profile shows 1,800,000 or so distinct CDR3 sequences, approximately 39% of them singletons. Sequencing input: blood. Receptors were obtained from a human donor in good health.

The chain couples TRBV29-1 to TRBJ2-5; no reliable D call. CDR3 size: 14 residues. V lost 7 bases and J 2 bases, leaving 17 bases between the germline ends. The germline V gene encodes CDR1 SQVTM and CDR2 ANQGSEA. The DNA of the CDR3 is TGCAGCGGTTCGGCCGGGTCTCTACAAGAGACCCAGTACTTC. Its protein product is CSGSAGSLQETQYF.

A single count supports this clonotype. This chain links TRBV12-3 or TRBV12-4 with TRBJ2-3; D is ambiguous. V was cut by 9 bases and J by 2 bases, with 15 bases left in between. The CDR3 runs 14 residues. CDR3 loop: CASYLDRTTDTQYF. The CDR3 region has the DNA TGTGCCAGTTATCTTGATCGGACCACAGATACGCAGTATTTT.

The rearrangement links TRBV7-2 to TRBJ1-2; a possible D gene is TRBD1 (5 bases). The CDR3 loop spans 13 amino acids. V lost 5 bases and J lost 4, with 11 bases in between. Germline V lookup: CDR1 SGHTA, CDR2 FQGNSA. This CDR3 is CASSRPGTYGYTF. The CDR3 region has the DNA TGTGCCAGCAGCCGCCCAGGGACCTATGGCTACACCTTC.

This clonotype turned up a few times. The genes are TRBV20-1 and TRBJ2-7, with 13 bases identical to TRBD2. The CDR3 loop spans 14 amino acids. Germline V CDR1 and CDR2: DFQATT, SNEGSKA (reference sequence). The V segment lost 5 bases and the J segment 3 bases; nucleotides outside the gene matches: 4. The chain's CDR3 is CSALLAGGIYEQYF. CDR3 DNA sequence: TGCAGTGCTTTACTAGCGGGGGGGATCTACGAGCAGTACTTC.

This chain connects TRBV7-3 to TRBJ1-1, with D hard to call. Between the trimmed V and J ends, which lost 5 bases and 3 bases, there was a span of 10 bases. The V gene's germline CDR1 is SGHTA and CDR2 FQGTGA. The CDR3 spans 13 residues. The CDR3 nucleotides read TGTGCCAGCAGCACATCCCTAGACACTGAAGCTTTCTTT. It codes for CASSTSLDTEAFF. Filled out from reference TRBV7-3 and TRBJ1-1, the complete variable domain reads GAGVSQTPSNKVTEKGKYVELRCDPISGHTALYWYRQSLGQGPEFLIYFQGTGAADDSGLPNDRFFAVRPEGSVSTLKIQRTERGDSAVYLCASSTSLDTEAFFGQGTRLTVV.

This rearrangement joins TRBV5-1 to TRBJ1-1; D gene uncertain. CDR1 is SGHRS, CDR2 YFSETQ, per germline. The V end lost 0 bases, the J end lost 3 bases, and 12 bases lay between the germline ends. This CDR3 region has 15 residues. The chain's CDR3 is CASSLGGLTDTEAFF. CDR3 coding DNA: TGCGCCAGCAGCTTGGGCGGGCTCACTGACACTGAAGCTTTCTTT.

This clonotype has just a few counts. The CDR3, as DNA: TGTGCCAGTAGTATCGGGGGGGAGTACAATGAGCAGTTCTTC. It translates to CASSIGGEYNEQFF. V and J are TRBV19 and TRBJ2-1; 8 positions agree with TRBD2. The V and J ends lost 3 bases and 4 bases, in that order; junction bases with no gene match: 2. The CDR3 spans 14 residues. The germline gives CDR1 LNHDA, CDR2 SQIVND (reference sequence).

This clonotype was counted between two and nine times. The V gene is TRBV10-3, the J gene TRBJ2-3; D gene uncertain. V dropped 2 bases and J dropped 5 bases, with 8 bases sitting between them. The CDR3 is made up of 13 amino acids. Germline V CDR1 and CDR2: ENHRY, SYGVKD. CDR3 sequence: CAISELFGDTQYF. In nucleotides, the CDR3 is TGTGCCATCAGTGAGCTTTTTGGAGATACGCAGTATTTT.

This clonotype was seen only a few times. The V call is TRBV7-2, the J call TRBJ2-7; 7 bases are shared with TRBD1. CDR1 and CDR2 (germline): SGHTA, FQGNSA. After removal of 5 bases from V and 3 bases from J, the junction contained 10 bases not matched to a gene. The CDR3 totals 15 residues. The CDR3 bases are TGTGCCAGCAGCCTCTCTTGGGACAGATACTACGAGCAGTACTTC. It specifies CASSLSWDRYYEQYF.

The V and J genes are TRBV10-3 and TRBJ1-2; D uncertain. V lost 4 bases, J lost 8 bases, and 11 bases lay in between. This CDR3 is built from 12 residues. Germline CDR1 ENHRY, CDR2 SYGVKD. The CDR3 spells CAISVPEGGYTF. DNA for the CDR3: TGTGCCATCAGTGTCCCAGAAGGAGGCTACACCTTC.

The V gene is TRBV20-1, the J gene TRBJ1-1; 7 bases fit TRBD1. Germline trimming cut 3 bases from V and 8 bases from J; bases unmatched to any gene: 6. Germline CDR1 DFQATT, CDR2 SNEGSKA (reference sequence). The CDR3 consists of 12 residues. The CDR3 protein is CSARPPGQEAFF. The DNA for the CDR3 is TGCAGTGCTAGGCCGCCGGGACAGGAAGCTTTCTTT.

V gene TRBV6-2 or TRBV6-3 combines with J gene TRBJ1-1; D may be TRBD1 (6 bases). This CDR3 is built from 14 residues. Germline V gene lookup returns CDR1 MNHEY and CDR2 SVGEGT. Deletions cut 6 bases from V and 4 bases from J, with 15 bases between. The CDR3 bases are TGTGCCAGCAGACTTCAGGGGACGGGCACTGAAGCTTTCTTT. Amino acids: CASRLQGTGTEAFF.

The CDR3 DNA sequence: TGTGCCAGCAGCTTAGGGGACAGGGTACGCGGCTACACCTTC. This sequence encodes CASSLGDRVRGYTF. The rearrangement uses TRBV7-2 and TRBJ1-2, with TRBD1 matching over 9 bases. Unmatched junction bases numbered 5, after V lost 1 base and J lost 8 bases. The germline V gene encodes CDR1 SGHTA and CDR2 FQGNSA. This CDR3 spans 14 amino acids.